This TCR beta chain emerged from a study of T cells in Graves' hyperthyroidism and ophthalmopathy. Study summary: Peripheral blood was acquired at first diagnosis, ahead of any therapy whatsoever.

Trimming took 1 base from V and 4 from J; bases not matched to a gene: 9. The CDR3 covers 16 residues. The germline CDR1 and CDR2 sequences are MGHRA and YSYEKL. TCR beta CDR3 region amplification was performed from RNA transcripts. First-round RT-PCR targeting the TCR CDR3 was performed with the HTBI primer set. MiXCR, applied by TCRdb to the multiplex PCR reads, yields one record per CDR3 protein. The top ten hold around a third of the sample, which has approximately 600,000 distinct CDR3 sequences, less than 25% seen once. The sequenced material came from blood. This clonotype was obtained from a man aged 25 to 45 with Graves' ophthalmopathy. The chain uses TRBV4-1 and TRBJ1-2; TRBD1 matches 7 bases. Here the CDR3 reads CASSQATGDKSYGYTF. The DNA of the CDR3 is TGCGCCAGCAGCCAAGCAACAGGGGATAAGAGCTATGGCTACACCTTC.